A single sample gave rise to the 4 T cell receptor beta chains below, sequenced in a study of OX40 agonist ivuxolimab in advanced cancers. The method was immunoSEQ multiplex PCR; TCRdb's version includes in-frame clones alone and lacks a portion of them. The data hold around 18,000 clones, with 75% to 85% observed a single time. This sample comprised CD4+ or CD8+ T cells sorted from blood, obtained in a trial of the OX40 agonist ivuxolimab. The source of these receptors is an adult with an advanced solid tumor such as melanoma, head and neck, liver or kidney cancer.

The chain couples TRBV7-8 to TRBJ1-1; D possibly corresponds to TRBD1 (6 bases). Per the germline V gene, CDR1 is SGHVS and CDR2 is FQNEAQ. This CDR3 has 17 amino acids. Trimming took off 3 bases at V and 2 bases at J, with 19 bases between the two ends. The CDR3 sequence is CASSLVGGQGANTEAFF. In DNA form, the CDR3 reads TGTGCCAGCAGCTTGGTTGGGGGGCAGGGAGCAAACACTGAAGCTTTCTTT. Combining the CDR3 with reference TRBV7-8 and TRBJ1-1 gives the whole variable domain GAGVSQSPRYKVAKRGQDVALRCDPISGHVSLFWYQQALGQGPEFLTYFQNEAQLDKSGLPSDRFFAERPEGSVSTLKIQRTQQEDSAVYLCASSLVGGQGANTEAFFGQGTRLTVV.

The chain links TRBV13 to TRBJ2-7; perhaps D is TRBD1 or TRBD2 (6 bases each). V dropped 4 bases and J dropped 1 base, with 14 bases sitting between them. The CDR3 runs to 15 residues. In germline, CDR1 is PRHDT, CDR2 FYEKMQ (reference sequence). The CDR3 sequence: CASSSGRGVSYEQYF. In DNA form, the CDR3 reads TGTGCCAGCAGCTCCGGTAGGGGGGTTTCCTACGAGCAGTACTTC.

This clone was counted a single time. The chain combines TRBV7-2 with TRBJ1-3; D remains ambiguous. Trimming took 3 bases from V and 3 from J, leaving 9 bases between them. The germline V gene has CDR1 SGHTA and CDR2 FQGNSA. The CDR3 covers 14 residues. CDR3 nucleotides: TGTGCCAGCAGCTTTCAAGGGTTTGGAAACACCATATATTTT. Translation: CASSFQGFGNTIYF.

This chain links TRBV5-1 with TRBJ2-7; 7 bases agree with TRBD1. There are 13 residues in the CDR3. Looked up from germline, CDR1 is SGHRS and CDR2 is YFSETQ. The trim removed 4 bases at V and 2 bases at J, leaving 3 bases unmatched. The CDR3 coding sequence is TGCGCCAGCAGCCAAGGGACAGCCTACGAGCAGTACTTC. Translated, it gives CASSQGTAYEQYF.